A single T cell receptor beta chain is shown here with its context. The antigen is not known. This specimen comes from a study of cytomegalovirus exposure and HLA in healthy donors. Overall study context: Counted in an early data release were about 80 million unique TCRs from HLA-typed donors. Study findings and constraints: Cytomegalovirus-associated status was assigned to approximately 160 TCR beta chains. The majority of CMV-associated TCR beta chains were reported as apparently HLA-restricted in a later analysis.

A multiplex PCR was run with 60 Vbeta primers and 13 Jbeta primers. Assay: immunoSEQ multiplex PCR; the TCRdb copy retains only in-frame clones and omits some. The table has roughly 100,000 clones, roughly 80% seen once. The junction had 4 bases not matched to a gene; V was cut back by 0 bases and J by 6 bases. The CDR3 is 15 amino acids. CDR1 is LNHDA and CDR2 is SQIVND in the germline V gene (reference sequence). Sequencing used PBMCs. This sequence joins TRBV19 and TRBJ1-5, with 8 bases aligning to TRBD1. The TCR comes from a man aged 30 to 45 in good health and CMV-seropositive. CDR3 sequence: CASSIDRGRFQPQHF. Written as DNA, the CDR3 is TGTGCCAGTAGTATAGACAGGGGGCGATTTCAGCCCCAGCATTTT. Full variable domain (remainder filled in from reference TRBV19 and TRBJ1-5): DGGITQSPKYLFRKEGQNVTLSCEQNLNHDAMYWYRQDPGQGLRLIYYSQIVNDFQKGDIAEGYSVSREKKESFPLTVTSAQKNPTAFYLCASSIDRGRFQPQHFGDGTRLSIL.